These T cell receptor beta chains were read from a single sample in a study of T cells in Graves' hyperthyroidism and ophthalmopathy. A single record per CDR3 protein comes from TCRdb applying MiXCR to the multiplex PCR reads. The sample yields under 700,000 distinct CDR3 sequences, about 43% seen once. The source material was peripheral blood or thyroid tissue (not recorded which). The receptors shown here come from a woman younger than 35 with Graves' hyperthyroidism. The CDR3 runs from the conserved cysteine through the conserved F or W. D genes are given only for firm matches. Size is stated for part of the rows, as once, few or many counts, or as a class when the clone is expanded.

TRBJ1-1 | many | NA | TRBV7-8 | TGTGCCAGCAGCTTAGCGCGGGGCGTCCTTTTCTTT | CASSLARGVLFF
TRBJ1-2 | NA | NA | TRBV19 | TGTGCCAGTAGTATGGGGACGCCCATCGTCTATGGCTACACCTTC | CASSMGTPIVYGYTF
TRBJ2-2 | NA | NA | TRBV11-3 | TGTGCCACCGGCCACGCGGACATGGGCGTCGGGGAGCTGTTTTTT | CATGHADMGVGELFF
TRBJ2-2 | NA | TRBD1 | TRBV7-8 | TGTGCCAGCAGCTTAGAACAGGGGGTCGCCGGGGAGCTGTTTTTT | CASSLEQGVAGELFF
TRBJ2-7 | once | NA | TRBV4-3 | TGCGCCAGCAGCCTACAAGGGGGAATGGAGCAGTACTTC | CASSLQGGMEQYF
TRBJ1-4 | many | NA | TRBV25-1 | TGTGCCACTGGACACCCTAATGAAAAACTGTTTTTT | CATGHPNEKLFF
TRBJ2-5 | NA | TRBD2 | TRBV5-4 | TGTGCCAGCAGTTGGTCTAGCGGGCAAGAGACCCAGTACTTC | CASSWSSGQETQYF
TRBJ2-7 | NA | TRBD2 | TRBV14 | TGTGCCAGCAGCCGAGCGGGACTAGCGGGAGACGAGCAGTACTTC | CASSRAGLAGDEQYF
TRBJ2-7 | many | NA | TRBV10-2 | TGCGCCAGCAGTGAGTCGTGGAGCTCCTACGAGCAGTACTTC | CASSESWSSYEQYF
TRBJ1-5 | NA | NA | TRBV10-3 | TGTGCCAGCAGACCGTATCTTGAGCAGCCCCAGCATTTT | CASRPYLEQPQHF
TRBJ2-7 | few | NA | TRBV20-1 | TGCAGTGCTATAGGGGGGTGGGACTCCTACGAGCAGTACTTC | CSAIGGWDSYEQYF
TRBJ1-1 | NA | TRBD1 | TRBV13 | TGTGCCAGCAGCTTAAGAACCGGACAGGATGGTAACACTGAAGCTTTCTTT | CASSLRTGQDGNTEAFF
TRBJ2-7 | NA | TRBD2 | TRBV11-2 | TGTGCCAGCAGCTTAGGGCTAGCGGACGAGCAGCACTTC | CASSLGLADEQHF
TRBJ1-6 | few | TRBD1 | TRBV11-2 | TGTGCCAGCTCACCACCGGGACAGAATTCACCCCTCCACTTT | CASSPPGQNSPLHF
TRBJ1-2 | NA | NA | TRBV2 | TGTGCCAGCAGTGACACCTCAGATAACTATGGCTACACCTTC | CASSDTSDNYGYTF
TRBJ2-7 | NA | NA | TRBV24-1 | TGTGCCACCGGGAGTCAGTACGAGCAGTACTTC | CATGSQYEQYF
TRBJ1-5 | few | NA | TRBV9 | TGTGCCAGCAGCCTGACCCGGGGGGCGGGACAGCCCCAGCATTTT | CASSLTRGAGQPQHF
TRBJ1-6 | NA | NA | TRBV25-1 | TGTGCCAGCGTGATACAGCGGCCGGGATCACCCCTCCACTTT | CASVIQRPGSPLHF
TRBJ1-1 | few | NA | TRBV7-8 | TGTGCCAGCAGCCCCGGACGGGGAACAGCTGAAGCTTTCTTT | CASSPGRGTAEAFF
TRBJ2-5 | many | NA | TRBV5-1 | TGTGCCAGCAGCTTAGACACACAAGAGACCCAGTACTTC | CASSLDTQETQYF